The 23 T cell receptor beta chains in this list originate from one sample, sequenced in a study of early T cells in non-severe SARS-CoV-2 infection. TCRdb processed the 5' RACE reads anew with MiXCR; each CDR3 protein has one entry. The sample carries tens of thousands of distinct CDR3 sequences, over 8% recorded once. The sample was whole blood, taken at baseline. The source is an adult who was a healthcare worker with PCR-confirmed SARS-CoV-2 infection or an uninfected control (not recorded which).

This clonotype was detected only a few times. This chain uses TRBV5-5 with TRBJ1-1, with D uncertain. The V and J ends lost 1 base and 5 bases respectively, with 9 bases between them. CDR1 is SGHKS, CDR2 YYEKEE, per germline (reference sequence). CDR3 length: 13 amino acids. The DNA of the CDR3 is TGTGCCAGCAGCTTGCCTGCGGGGACTGAAGCTTTCTTT. Translated: CASSLPAGTEAFF. Variable domain in full (rest from reference TRBV5-5 and TRBJ1-1): DAGVTQSPTHLIKTRGQQVTLRCSPISGHKSVSWYQQVLGQGPQFIFQYYEKEERGRGNFPDRFSARQFPNYSSELNVNALLLGDSALYLCASSLPAGTEAFFGQGTRLTVV.

This clonotype was observed a handful of times. The V and J genes are TRBV20-1 and TRBJ1-1, with 8 nucleotides matching TRBD1. Germline CDR1 is DFQATT and CDR2 is SNEGSKA (reference sequence). The CDR3 runs 14 residues. V shed 2 bases, J shed 0 bases, and the junction held 2 bases outside the gene matches. The CDR3 DNA reads TGCAGTGCTAGACAGGGGGCAGTGAACACTGAAGCTTTCTTT. Amino acids: CSARQGAVNTEAFF.

This clonotype was detected only a few times. CDR3 DNA: TGTGCCAGCAGCCAAGATTTTTGGACACCGACTGAAGCTTTCTTT. The encoded protein is CASSQDFWTPTEAFF. This chain connects TRBV4-2 to TRBJ1-1; D is perhaps TRBD1 (5 bases). The CDR3 consists of 15 residues. Trimming left V 0 bases short and J 5 bases short, with 13 bases between. The germline CDR1 and CDR2 sequences are LGHNA and YNFKEQ.

The gene calls are TRBV18 and TRBJ2-3, with D unclear. The germline gives CDR1 KGHSH, CDR2 LQKENI. CDR3 size: 13 residues. Trimming cost V 1 base and J 4 bases, with 6 bases left between them. Written as DNA, the CDR3 is TGTGCCAGCTCACCACGGGCGGCAGATACGCAGTATTTT. Its translation is CASSPRAADTQYF.

This clonotype appeared a few times. This rearrangement joins TRBV7-2 to TRBJ2-1; a weak D match, TRBD1 (6 bases). Germline V lookup: CDR1 SGHTA, CDR2 FQGNSA. V was clipped by 5 bases and J by 1 base, with 9 bases between them. This CDR3 is built from 14 residues. CDR3 residues: CASSPDRSYNEQFF. The CDR3 bases are TGTGCCAGCAGCCCCGACAGGTCCTACAATGAGCAGTTCTTC. Looking up the rest from reference TRBV7-2 and TRBJ2-1 gives the full variable domain: GAGVSQSPSNKVTEKGKDVELRCDPISGHTALYWYRQSLGQGLEFLIYFQGNSAPDKSGLPSDRFSAERTGGSVSTLTIQRTQQEDSAVYLCASSPDRSYNEQFFGPGTRLTVL.

The rearrangement joins TRBV28 to TRBJ2-1; D is ambiguous. Trimming stripped 9 bases from V and 0 bases from J, with 9 bases between. This CDR3 has 13 residues. CDR1 is MDHEN, CDR2 SYDVKM, per germline. CDR3 DNA: TGTGCCAGTCGGGTTTCCTCCTACAATGAGCAGTTCTTC. Translating gives CASRVSSYNEQFF.

The sample holds many counts of this clonotype. The gene calls are TRBV24-1 and TRBJ2-7; the D gene is possibly TRBD1 (6 bases). V was shortened by 5 bases and J by 5 bases, with 18 bases between the two germline ends. CDR3 length: 15 residues. Looked up from germline, CDR1 is KGHDR and CDR2 is SFDVKD. The CDR3 nucleotides read TGTGCCACCAGTGCAAGGGGGATAGGGAACGACGAGCAGTACTTC. The encoded protein is CATSARGIGNDEQYF.

This clonotype came up many times. This chain joins TRBV12-3 or TRBV12-4 and TRBJ1-1; D possibly corresponds to TRBD1 (5 bases). V was trimmed by 6 bases and J by 4 bases, leaving 12 bases between them. This CDR3 region has 13 residues. The DNA for the CDR3 is TGTGCCAGCAGGATTGGGACCGCCACTGAAGCTTTCTTT. Its protein is CASRIGTATEAFF.

This clonotype was recorded at least ten times. The rearrangement uses TRBV29-1 and TRBJ2-5, with D perhaps matching TRBD1 (5 bases). Looked up from germline, CDR1 is SQVTM and CDR2 is ANQGSEA. CDR3 length: 14 amino acids. Deletions cut 7 bases from V and 1 base from J, with 16 bases between. The CDR3 loop reads CSADGDSTQETQYF. CDR3 DNA: TGCAGCGCAGACGGAGACAGCACCCAAGAGACCCAGTACTTC. Variable domain in full (rest from reference TRBV29-1 and TRBJ2-5): SAVISQKPSRDICQRGTSLTIQCQVDSQVTMMFWYRQQPGQSLTLIATANQGSEATYESGFVIDKFPISRPNLTFSTLTVSNMSPEDSSIYLCSADGDSTQETQYFGPGTRLLVL.

This clonotype has only a few counts. The rearrangement joins TRBV11-2 to TRBJ2-7; 9 bases match TRBD2. The CDR3 is 14 residues long. CDR1 and CDR2 from the germline V gene are SGHAT and FQNNGV. Unmatched junction bases numbered 2, after V lost 3 bases and J lost 2 bases. CDR3 residues: CASSLLAGTYEQYF. In DNA form, the CDR3 reads TGTGCCAGCAGCTTGCTAGCGGGAACCTACGAGCAGTACTTC.

V and J are TRBV30 and TRBJ2-7; TRBD1 agrees at 8 bases. Germline CDR1 GTSNPN, CDR2 SVGIG (reference sequence). J lost 3 bases, V lost 2 bases, and 6 bases had no gene match. The CDR3 contains 14 residues. The CDR3 nucleotides are TGTGCCTGGAGTCGACAGGGGCCTTTCTACGAGCAGTACTTC. It specifies CAWSRQGPFYEQYF.

This sequence joins TRBV6-5 and TRBJ2-2, with D unclear. The CDR3 is 15 residues long. CDR1 and CDR2 (germline): MNHEY, SVGAGI. V lost 2 bases and J 1 base, leaving 8 bases between the germline ends. CDR3 sequence (DNA): TGTGCCAGCAGTTACGTCACAGAGAACACCGGGGAGCTGTTTTTT. This gives the protein CASSYVTENTGELFF.

There are many counts of this clonotype. The J gene is TRBJ1-2, the V gene TRBV12-3 or TRBV12-4, with TRBD1 matching over 7 bases. The CDR3 has 13 amino acids. The J segment lost 2 bases and the V segment lost 6 bases, leaving 3 bases of the junction unmatched. The CDR3 loop is CASREGQNYGYTF. The CDR3 DNA reads as TGTGCCAGCAGAGAGGGACAGAACTATGGCTACACCTTC.

The gene calls are TRBV27 and TRBJ2-5, with 8 positions matching TRBD1. CDR1 MNHEY and CDR2 SMNVEV come from the germline V gene (reference sequence). J was trimmed by 5 bases and V by 6 bases; bases with no gene match: 5. CDR3 size: 13 residues. This CDR3 is CASRGTGTETQYF. CDR3 nucleotide sequence: TGTGCCAGCAGAGGGACAGGTACTGAGACCCAGTACTTC.

This chain joins TRBV15 and TRBJ2-4; no clear D gene. In germline, CDR1 is LNHNV, CDR2 YYDKDF (reference sequence). CDR3 length: 15 residues. V gave up 0 bases and J gave up 0 bases, with 6 bases separating them. CDR3 DNA sequence: TGTGCCACCAGCAGAGATCTGGGAGCCAAAAACATTCAGTACTTC. Translation: CATSRDLGAKNIQYF.

This clonotype was recorded at least ten times. The chain couples TRBV5-4 to TRBJ1-2; TRBD1 might be the D (5 bases). Germline loops: CDR1 SGHNT, CDR2 YYREEE (reference sequence). The CDR3 is 13 amino acids. V lost 0 bases and J 8 bases, leaving 11 bases between the germline ends. The CDR3 coding sequence is TGTGCCAGCAGCTTGGCCGGAGGGGACGGCTACACCTTC. Residues: CASSLAGGDGYTF. Filled out from reference TRBV5-4 and TRBJ1-2, the complete variable domain reads ETGVTQSPTHLIKTRGQQVTLRCSSQSGHNTVSWYQQALGQGPQFIFQYYREEENGRGNFPPRFSGLQFPNYSSELNVNALELDDSALYLCASSLAGGDGYTFGSGTRLTVV.

V is TRBV18 and J is TRBJ2-4, with TRBD1 matching 7 bases. The CDR3 runs 13 residues. Germline loops: CDR1 KGHSH, CDR2 LQKENI. The junction had 6 bases not matched to a gene; V was cut back by 4 bases and J by 9 bases. CDR3 protein: CASSRQGSGIQYF. CDR3 sequence (DNA): TGTGCCAGCTCACGACAGGGCTCCGGCATTCAGTACTTC.

This clonotype was picked up many times. This rearrangement joins TRBV10-3 to TRBJ2-5, with a tentative D call TRBD2 (5 bases). Germline loops: CDR1 ENHRY, CDR2 SYGVKD. Trimming removed 8 bases from V and 2 bases from J, with 15 bases in between. This CDR3 has 14 residues. CDR3 in amino acids: CAIGRGGLQETQYF. The CDR3 DNA follows: TGTGCCATCGGGCGAGGAGGACTTCAAGAGACCCAGTACTTC.

This clonotype appeared a few times. J is TRBJ2-1 and V is TRBV3-1; the D is unclear. Trimming shortened V by 4 bases and J by 7 bases, and 5 bases separated the two germline ends. This CDR3 has 11 amino acids. Per the germline V gene, CDR1 is LGHDT and CDR2 is YNNKEL (reference sequence). DNA for the CDR3: TGTGCCAGCAGCCGACTTAATGAGCAGTTCTTC. It encodes CASSRLNEQFF.

This clonotype has a handful of counts. V is TRBV7-8 and J is TRBJ1-2, with 8 bases aligning to TRBD1. Germline V CDR1 and CDR2: SGHVS, FQNEAQ. This CDR3 is 15 amino acids long. V lost 4 bases to trimming and J lost 7 bases; unmatched junction nucleotides: 11. The CDR3 reads CASSSPRQGTRGYTF. Here the CDR3 DNA reads TGTGCCAGCAGCTCCCCGAGACAGGGGACTCGTGGCTACACCTTC.

This clonotype was picked up a small number of times. V and J are TRBV6-5 and TRBJ1-6; tentative D call: TRBD1 (5 bases). This CDR3 has 12 residues. From germline, CDR1 is MNHEY and CDR2 SVGAGI. Deletions cut 5 bases from V and 10 bases from J, with 9 bases between. CDR3 coding DNA: TGTGCCAGCAGTGTATACAGGTCACCCCTCCACTTT. This translates into CASSVYRSPLHF.

V and J are TRBV7-9 and TRBJ2-2; D remains ambiguous. The CDR3 runs to 12 residues. V was pared by 2 bases and J by 7 bases, with 5 bases between. Per the germline V gene, CDR1 is SEHNR and CDR2 is FQNEAQ (reference sequence). CDR3 in amino acids: CASSLFNGELFF. The CDR3 bases are TGTGCCAGCAGCTTATTTAACGGGGAGCTGTTTTTT.

This clonotype occurred many times. The V gene is TRBV7-8, the J gene TRBJ1-6; D unclear. CDR1 and CDR2 (germline): SGHVS, FQNEAQ. The CDR3 length is 16 residues. V was trimmed by 2 bases and J by 8 bases, leaving 16 bases between them. The CDR3 is CASSLLLWGSDSPLHF. The CDR3 DNA reads TGTGCCAGCAGCTTACTTCTCTGGGGTAGTGATTCACCCCTCCACTTT.